This TCR beta chain originates from a study of human T cells and chemical hapten exposure. General observations from the study: Significantly more large CDR3 similarity clusters were formed by expanded TCRs than by controls.

Individual cDNA molecules had unique molecular identifiers attached to them by the library. MiXCR, applied by TCRdb to the RACE reads, yields one record per CDR3 protein. The table has approximately 180,000 distinct CDR3 sequences, approximately 31% seen once. Turning to this clonotype: What it binds is not known.

The time point denotes: pre-sensitization, week 0. Treatment specified: therapeutic diphenylcyclopropenone sensitization with weekly scalp DPC. The CDR3 extends over 13 amino acids. Germline V gene data show CDR1 as MNHEY and CDR2 as SVGAGI. Trimming shortened V by 4 bases and J by 2 bases, and 8 bases separated the two germline ends. The sequenced sample was whole blood, obtained in connection with sensitization to the hapten diphenylcyclopropenone (DPC). This chain joins TRBV6-5 and TRBJ1-2; unclear D gene. The source is a woman aged 25 to 39 with alopecia areata. Some clones in this sample may be carry-over from other donors' samples. The DNA for the CDR3 is TGTGCCAGCAGTTCTGACAAGAACTATGGCTACACCTTC. Its protein product is CASSSDKNYGYTF.